This T cell receptor beta chain was documented in a study of control samples from healthy donors and cancer patients. The germline gives CDR1 MDHEN, CDR2 SYDVKM. This CDR3 is built from 10 residues. Repertoires were generated with immunoSEQ multiplex PCR, while TCRdb's copy carries only in-frame clones and drops some. The repertoire holds about 61,000 clones, around 89% seen once, with under 7% in the top ten. The chain is built from TRBV28 and TRBJ2-7; D not resolved. This clonotype was obtained from a man aged 55 to 70 with colorectal cancer. Sequencing was carried out using PBMCs. The CDR3 DNA reads as TGTGCTACGCGGTCTGATGAGCAGTACTTC. Translating gives CATRSDEQYF.